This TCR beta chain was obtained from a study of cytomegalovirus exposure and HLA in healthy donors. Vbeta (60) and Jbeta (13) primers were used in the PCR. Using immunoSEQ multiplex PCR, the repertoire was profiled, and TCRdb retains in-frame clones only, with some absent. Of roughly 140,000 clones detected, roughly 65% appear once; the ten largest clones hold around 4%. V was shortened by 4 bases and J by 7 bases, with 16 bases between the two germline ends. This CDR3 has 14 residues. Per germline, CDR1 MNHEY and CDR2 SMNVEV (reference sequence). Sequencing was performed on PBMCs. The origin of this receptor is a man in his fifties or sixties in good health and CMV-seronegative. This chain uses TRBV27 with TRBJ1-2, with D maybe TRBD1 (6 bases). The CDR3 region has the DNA TGTGCCAGCAGTTCCCGAGGGGAGGGGGGTGGCTACACCTTC. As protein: CASSSRGEGGGYTF.